A selection of T cell receptor beta chains follows, all from one sample in a study of blood T cell repertoires in COVID-19. The data were produced by immunoSEQ multiplex PCR, yet TCRdb's version contains in-frame clones alone and is incomplete. The sample has a few hundred thousand clones, 89% seen once. The sequencing input was PBMCs or T cells enriched from blood (not recorded which). The receptors were sampled from a woman aged 25 to 39 who had recovered from COVID-19. Each CDR3 is given with its conserved first and last residue. D genes are given only for firm matches. Size is omitted from some rows. Given values are once, few, many or a class for expanded clones.

TRBJ2-1 | TRBV24-1 | . | . | TGTGCCACCAGTGATTTAGAGAGTGCCCGAACGGAGCAGTTCTTC | CATSDLESARTEQFF
TRBJ2-7 | TRBV6-5 | . | TRBD2 | TGTGCCAGCAGACCTTCGTCTAGCGGGTACGAGCAGTACTTC | CASRPSSSGYEQYF
TRBJ1-5 | TRBV6-4 | . | TRBD1 | TGTGCCAGCAGTGAAGGGACAGGGGGCTCACCCCAGCATTTT | CASSEGTGGSPQHF
TRBJ2-3 | TRBV5-4 | once | TRBD2 | TGTGCCAGCAGTCCCGGGACTAGCTCGGATACGCAGTATTTT | CASSPGTSSDTQYF
TRBJ1-6 | TRBV2 | . | . | TGTGCCAGCACCCTAAATTCTCCTTCACCCCTCCACTTT | CASTLNSPSPLHF
TRBJ1-4 | TRBV19 | . | TRBD1 | TGTGCCAGTAGTGGTTGGACAGGGGCCCAGGGGGAAAAACTGTTTTTT | CASSGWTGAQGEKLFF
TRBJ2-3 | TRBV7-9 | . | TRBD2 | TGTGCCAGCAGCTTAGGGGAGGGTGTTACAGATACGCAGTATTTT | CASSLGEGVTDTQYF
TRBJ2-1 | TRBV28 | . | . | TGTGCCAGCAGTTTATTGCCAGGGGCTATATCTGGTGAGCAGTTCTTC | CASSLLPGAISGEQFF
TRBJ2-2 | TRBV28 | . | . | TGTGCCAGCAGTTTATTTGGGAGAACCGGGGAGCTGTTTTTT | CASSLFGRTGELFF
TRBJ2-3 | TRBV29-1 | . | . | TGCAGCGTTGGAGGCCCAGCGGGCACCGATACGCAGTATTTT | CSVGGPAGTDTQYF
TRBJ1-2 | TRBV27 | . | . | TGTGCCAGCAGTTTGCTGGGCCAGGACTATGGCTACACCTTC | CASSLLGQDYGYTF
TRBJ1-4 | TRBV4-2 | . | . | TGTGCCAGCAGCCAAGATAAAGCGGACTTTAATGAAAAACTGTTTTTT | CASSQDKADFNEKLFF
TRBJ1-1 | TRBV15 | . | . | TGTGCCACCAGCGCCCGGGACTCCACTGAAGCTTTCTTT | CATSARDSTEAFF
TRBJ2-2 | TRBV28 | . | TRBD2 | TGTGCCAGCAGTCCGCCCGGGACTAGCGGGTATAAAGTAACCGGGGAGCTGTTTTTT | CASSPPGTSGYKVTGELFF
TRBJ2-7 | TRBV14 | once | . | TGTGCCAGCAGCCAGAATTCTTTACTAGACGAGCAGTACTTC | CASSQNSLLDEQYF
TRBJ2-2 | TRBV2 | few | . | TGTGCCAGCAGTGGGGCCCAACCCCTGGGGGAGCTGTTTTTT | CASSGAQPLGELFF
TRBJ2-3 | TRBV30 | . | . | TGTGCCTGGAGAGCACCCACAGGGAATCTGGATACGCAGTATTTT | CAWRAPTGNLDTQYF
TRBJ2-7 | TRBV23-1 | few | . | TGCGCCAGCAGTCCCCAGGGGGGTATTCGGGAAAGCTCCTACGAGCAGTACTTC | CASSPQGGIRESSYEQYF
TRBJ1-5 | TRBV4-3 | few | TRBD1 | TGCGCCAGCAGCCAAGGCTGGACAGGTCGTACCTATAGCAATCAGCCCCAGCATTTT | CASSQGWTGRTYSNQPQHF
TRBJ2-5 | TRBV7-9 | . | TRBD2 | TGTGCCAGCAGCTTAGCCTCCGCTAGCGGCCAAGAGACCCAGTACTTC | CASSLASASGQETQYF
TRBJ2-1 | TRBV9 | . | . | TGTGCCAGCAGCGCCCGGGACTCGAACAATGAGCAGTTCTTC | CASSARDSNNEQFF
TRBJ2-2 | TRBV3-1/TRBV3-2 | . | TRBD2 | TGTGCCAGCAGCAAGCGGGAGACCACCGGGGAGCTGTTTTTT | CASSKRETTGELFF
TRBJ2-5 | TRBV2 | . | . | TGTGCCAGCCAAAGAGGAGGGGTGAGGGGAGAGACCCAGTACTTC | CASQRGGVRGETQYF
TRBJ2-5 | TRBV5-1 | . | TRBD2 | TGCGCCAGCAGCTTGGTTCTAGCGGGATTTGAGACCCAGTACTTC | CASSLVLAGFETQYF